This TCR beta chain was captured by sequencing in a study of T cell changes during pregnancy in multiple sclerosis. Profiled with immunoSEQ multiplex PCR; TCRdb holds only in-frame clones, not every one. Here the sample spans 50,000 to 60,000 clones, under 95% being singletons. This clone was seen just once. The TCR was taken from a female donor in good health, enrolled as a control in a pregnancy study. This specimen was peripheral blood, taken after pregnancy.

The CDR3 spells CASGTQGGTQYF. The DNA of the CDR3 is TGTGCCAGCGGGACCCAGGGGGGGACCCAGTACTTC. V and J are TRBV6-1 and TRBJ2-5, with D perhaps TRBD1 (7 bases). The CDR3 contains 12 residues. Looked up from germline, CDR1 is MNHNS and CDR2 is SASEGT. The V gene lost 8 bases and the J gene lost 7 bases, with 14 bases spanning the gap.